A selection of T cell receptor beta chains follows, all from one sample in a study of CD8+CD57+ T cells in acquired aplastic anemia. One entry per CDR3 protein, called by TCRdb with MiXCR from the reads. The sample lists about 270,000 distinct CDR3 sequences, approximately 57% occurring once. The specimen was sorted CD4+, CD8+, or CD8+CD57+ T cells (not recorded which) from PBMCs. The receptors shown here come from a human donor with severe aplastic anemia or a healthy control (not recorded which). The CDR3 runs from the conserved cysteine through the conserved F or W. A D gene is named only where the DNA matches it firmly. Clone size is stated in some rows and not others, as once, few, many or a class when expanded.

d_gene,j_gene,v_gene,abundance,CDR3aa,CDR3nt
TRBD1,TRBJ1-1,TRBV9,many,CASSGGTGLMNTEAFF,TGTGCCAGCAGCGGGGGGACAGGGCTTATGAACACTGAAGCTTTCTTT
-,TRBJ1-1,TRBV7-2,-,CASSFAGGLAEAFF,TGTGCCAGCAGTTTTGCCGGGGGGTTGGCTGAAGCTTTCTTT
TRBD2,TRBJ2-2,TRBV11-3,few,CASSPLAGTGELFF,TGTGCCAGCAGCCCTCTAGCGGGCACCGGGGAGCTGTTTTTT
-,TRBJ2-1,TRBV7-2,-,CASSLWGWINEQFF,TGTGCCAGCAGCTTGTGGGGCTGGATAAATGAGCAGTTCTTC
TRBD2,TRBJ2-7,TRBV7-6,few,CASSAGLGRGEQYF,TGTGCCAGCAGCGCGGGACTAGGGCGCGGCGAGCAGTACTTC
TRBD1,TRBJ1-3,TRBV7-3,once,CASSLTTGQLTSGNTIYF,TGTGCCAGCAGCTTAACCACGGGACAGCTGACTAGCGGAAACACCATATATTTT
-,TRBJ1-1,TRBV5-1,many,CASSLDLTEAFF,TGCGCCAGCAGCTTGGATCTCACTGAAGCTTTCTTT
-,TRBJ2-6,TRBV27,-,CASSLFGTGANVLTF,TGTGCCAGCAGTTTATTCGGGACTGGGGCCAACGTCCTGACTTTC
-,TRBJ1-1,TRBV6-6,many,CASSYGRNTEAFF,TGTGCCAGCAGTTATGGGAGGAACACTGAAGCTTTCTTT
-,TRBJ2-5,TRBV7-3,-,CASSLAPLMLGRGSQETQYF,TGTGCCAGCAGCTTAGCACCACTTATGCTCGGTCGAGGGTCACAGGAGACCCAGTACTTC
TRBD1,TRBJ1-5,TRBV5-1,-,CASSQGTGPNQPQHF,TGCGCCAGCAGCCAAGGGACAGGCCCCAATCAGCCCCAGCATTTT
TRBD2,TRBJ2-7,TRBV5-1,once,CASSLVAGGNYEQYF,TGCGCCAGCAGCTTGGTGGCGGGGGGTAACTACGAGCAGTACTTC
TRBD2,TRBJ2-7,TRBV7-9,-,CASSHTSGSFYEQYF,TGTGCCAGCAGCCACACTAGCGGGAGTTTTTACGAGCAGTACTTC
-,TRBJ2-7,TRBV7-2,-,CASSFWRDYEQYF,TGTGCCAGCAGCTTTTGGCGGGACTACGAGCAGTACTTC
TRBD1,TRBJ1-6,TRBV2,few,CASRTGTYNSPLHF,TGTGCCAGCAGGACAGGGACCTATAATTCACCCCTCCACTTT
-,TRBJ1-2,TRBV2,-,CATTGVSGGVYGYTF,TGTGCCACCACGGGGGTTAGCGGGGGGGTTTATGGCTACACCTTC
-,TRBJ1-1,TRBV7-9,once,CASSHRLGTEAFF,TGTGCCAGCAGCCACCGGCTGGGGACTGAAGCTTTCTTT
TRBD1,TRBJ1-2,TRBV9,once,CASSAGGSANYGYTF,TGTGCCAGCAGCGCAGGGGGCTCGGCTAACTATGGCTACACCTTC
-,TRBJ1-5,TRBV19,-,CASSILAYSNQPQHF,TGTGCCAGTAGTATCCTAGCTTATAGCAATCAGCCCCAGCATTTT
TRBD1,TRBJ1-1,TRBV20-1,-,CSARAPTGFPEAFF,TGCAGTGCTAGAGCCCCGACAGGGTTCCCTGAAGCTTTCTTT
-,TRBJ1-2,TRBV9,-,CASSVGGDGYTF,TGTGCCAGCAGCGTAGGAGGGGACGGCTACACCTTC
-,TRBJ1-5,TRBV2,-,CASSVGGRQPQHF,TGTGCCAGCAGTGTGGGGGGCAGGCAGCCCCAGCATTTT
-,TRBJ2-1,TRBV15,few,CATSGGLQGYNEQFF,TGTGCCACCAGCGGAGGCTTGCAGGGCTACAATGAGCAGTTCTTC
TRBD1,TRBJ2-3,TRBV24-1,-,CATSDLGTASGHTDTQYF,TGTGCCACCAGTGATTTAGGGACAGCAAGCGGACACACAGATACGCAGTATTTT
TRBD2,TRBJ2-5,TRBV7-2,-,CACSAEGGGAPETQYF,TGTGCCTGCAGTGCTGAGGGCGGGGGGGCCCCCGAGACCCAGTACTTC
-,TRBJ1-2,TRBV4-3,many,CASSLTAQGVGYGYTF,TGCGCCAGCAGCCTTACAGCACAGGGAGTAGGGTATGGCTACACCTTC
-,TRBJ1-2,TRBV19,many,CASSKGTGGNYGYTF,TGTGCCAGTAGTAAAGGGACGGGAGGGAACTATGGCTACACCTTC
TRBD2,TRBJ2-1,TRBV18,-,CASSPGAGGNEQFF,TGTGCCAGCTCACCCGGAGCGGGGGGAAATGAGCAGTTCTTC